The clone carrying this TCR beta chain was detected only a few times. The antigen is undetermined. The data were obtained in a study of cytomegalovirus exposure and HLA in healthy donors. Study details: For the 300 to 400 genotyped donors, roughly 80% fell within the Caucasian-associated ancestry cluster.

PCR used 60 Vbeta primers and 13 Jbeta primers. Original data processing: Later, roughly 77 million unique TCR beta chains were counted in an analysis, and roughly 11 million of them were shared. The table came from immunoSEQ multiplex PCR; TCRdb's copy has only in-frame clones and leaves some out. The V and J calls and clone size were taken over from that table, and D and trimming were inferred from the DNA. The sample lists more than 150,000 clones, more than 60% occurring once. Study-level results: Later on, a genetic analysis was performed. It linked a missense variant in DCLRE1C with V- and J-gene trimming of TCR beta. CMV serostatus stood as the only immune exposure information on hand.

Trimming removed 6 bases from V and 1 base from J, with 10 bases in between. This CDR3 comprises 13 residues. CDR1 and CDR2 (germline): MNHEY, SVGAGI. The sequencing input was PBMCs. The genes are TRBV6-5 and TRBJ2-7; weak D call: TRBD1 (6 bases). The TCR sequence derives from a middle-aged woman in good health and CMV-seropositive. CDR3 sequence: CASRQGGSYEQYF. The CDR3 DNA sequence: TGTGCCAGCAGACAAGGGGGATCCTACGAGCAGTACTTC.